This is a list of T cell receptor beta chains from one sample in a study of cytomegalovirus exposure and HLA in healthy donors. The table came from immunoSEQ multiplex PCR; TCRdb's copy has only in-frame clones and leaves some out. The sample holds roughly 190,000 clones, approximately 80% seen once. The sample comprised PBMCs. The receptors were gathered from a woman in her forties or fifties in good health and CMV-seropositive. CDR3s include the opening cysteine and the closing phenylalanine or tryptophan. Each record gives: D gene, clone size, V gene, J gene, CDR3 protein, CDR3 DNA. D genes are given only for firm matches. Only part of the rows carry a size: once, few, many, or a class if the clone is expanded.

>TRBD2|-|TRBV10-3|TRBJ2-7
CAIRELAGGTYEQYF
TGTGCCATCAGGGAGCTAGCGGGGGGGACCTACGAGCAGTACTTC
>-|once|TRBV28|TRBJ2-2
CASSSLGRHGNTGELFF
TGTGCCAGCAGTTCGTTAGGAAGACATGGGAACACCGGGGAGCTGTTTTTT
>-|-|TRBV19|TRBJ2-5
CASSRGGDPQETQYF
TGTGCCAGTAGCCGAGGGGGGGACCCCCAAGAGACCCAGTACTTC
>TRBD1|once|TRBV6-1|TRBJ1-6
CASVDRVNSPLHF
TGTGCCAGCGTCGACAGGGTAAATTCACCCCTCCACTTT
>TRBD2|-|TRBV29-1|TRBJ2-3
CSVESSGGAQDTQYF
TGCAGCGTTGAGTCTAGCGGGGGGGCCCAAGATACGCAGTATTTT
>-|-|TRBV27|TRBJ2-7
CASSPRWGAYEQYF
TGTGCCAGCAGTCCCCGCTGGGGGGCCTACGAGCAGTACTTC
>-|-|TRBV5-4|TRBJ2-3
CASSPGGRTDTQYF
TGTGCCAGCAGCCCCGGGGGGCGAACAGATACGCAGTATTTT
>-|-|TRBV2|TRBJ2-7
CASSTSFLEQYF
TGTGCCAGCAGTACTAGTTTCCTCGAGCAGTACTTC
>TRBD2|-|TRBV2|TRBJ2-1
CASSGLAGYNEQFF
TGTGCCAGCAGTGGACTAGCGGGGTACAATGAGCAGTTCTTC
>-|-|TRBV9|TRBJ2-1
CASSQAVDNEQFF
TGTGCCAGCAGCCAGGCCGTGGACAATGAGCAGTTCTTC
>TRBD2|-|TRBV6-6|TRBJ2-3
CASTLPSGGKDTQYF
TGTGCCAGCACCCTACCTAGCGGGGGTAAAGATACGCAGTATTTT